Here is one T cell receptor (beta chain) with its context. The CDR3 extends over 14 amino acids. The V end was cut by 1 base, the J end by 2 bases, with 10 bases between. CDR1 and CDR2 (germline): SGHRS, YFSETQ. This entry comes from a study of shared clonotypes between healthy human individuals. TCRdb's copy holds only in-frame clones and misses some; the assay was immunoSEQ multiplex PCR. The sample lists more than 1,200,000 clones, approximately 98.5% occurring once. This chain links TRBV5-1 with TRBJ2-7, with TRBD2 as a possible D gene (5 bases). Sequences were obtained from naive CD4+ T cells sorted from blood. Subset indicated: CD45RA+ positively selected. This receptor was obtained from a man aged 30-40 years in good health. CDR3 residues: CASSLRTFPYEQYF. CDR3 in DNA: TGCGCCAGCAGCTTGAGGACTTTCCCCTACGAGCAGTACTTC.